This T cell receptor (beta chain) was sequenced during a study of blood T cell repertoires in COVID-19. A few counts support this clone. TCRdb's table, derived via immunoSEQ multiplex PCR, lists solely in-frame clones and lacks some. The sample shows about 440,000 clones, 88% of them seen only once. Sequencing was carried out using peripheral blood. The clonotype comes from a woman aged 50 to 60 with COVID-19, enrolled during active disease.

The DNA of the CDR3 is TGTGCCAGCAGCCTCACCGGGACAGAGAATGAAAAACTGTTTTTT. This encodes CASSLTGTENEKLFF. This chain joins TRBV5-6 and TRBJ1-4, with 7 bases aligning to TRBD1. The length of the CDR3 is 15 residues. V shed 4 bases and J 5 bases; nucleotides not matched to a gene: 8. Germline V gene lookup returns CDR1 SGHDT and CDR2 YYEEEE. Complete variable domain (other parts from reference TRBV5-6 and TRBJ1-4): DAGVTQSPTHLIKTRGQQVTLRCSPKSGHDTVSWYQQALGQGPQFIFQYYEEEERQRGNFPDRFSGHQFPNYSSELNVNALLLGDSALYLCASSLTGTENEKLFFGSGTQLSVL.